This T cell receptor beta chain derives from a study of blood T cells in healthy people across ages. Then a second PCR, running about 6 to 12 cycles, was carried out with a sample-barcoded 5' primer and a J-beta primer mix. All cDNA molecules were each tagged by a template-switch adaptor with 12 random nucleotides. TCRdb fed the 5' RACE reads into MiXCR, producing one record per CDR3 protein. The sample lists around 1.5 million distinct CDR3 sequences, around 59% occurring once. The CDR3 runs to 13 residues. CDR1 and CDR2 (germline): LGHDT, YNNKEL (reference sequence). The ends were cut back, 2 bases at V and 10 bases at J, with 12 bases in the middle.

The chain carries TRBV3-1 and TRBJ2-1; D call uncertain. The sequence derives from a young man in good health. Sequenced input: blood. The CDR3 DNA reads as TGTGCCAGCAGCCAACTACCGGGCAAGGAGCAGTTCTTC. It is translated as CASSQLPGKEQFF.